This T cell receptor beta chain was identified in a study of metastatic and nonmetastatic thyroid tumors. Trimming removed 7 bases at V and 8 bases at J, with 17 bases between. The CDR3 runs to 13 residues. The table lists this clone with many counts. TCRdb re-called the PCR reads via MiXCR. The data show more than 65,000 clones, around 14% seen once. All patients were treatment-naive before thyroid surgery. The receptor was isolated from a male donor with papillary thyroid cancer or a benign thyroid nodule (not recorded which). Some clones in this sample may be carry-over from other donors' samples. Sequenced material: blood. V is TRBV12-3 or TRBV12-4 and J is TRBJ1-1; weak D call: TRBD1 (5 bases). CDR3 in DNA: TGTGCCAGCAATATCAGGGAAGCTTCGGAAGCTTTCTTT. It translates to CASNIREASEAFF.